What follows is one T cell receptor beta chain and its context. Its antigen is unidentified. This CDR3 contains 17 residues. The junction had 11 bases not matched to a gene; V was cut back by 0 bases and J by 4 bases. CDR1 and CDR2 from the germline V gene are ENHRY and SYGVKD. The data were taken from a study of graft-versus-host responses after intestinal transplantation. Study-level findings and limits: Levels of circulating GvH clones at their peak were associated with early post-transplant HvG declines.

Assay: immunoSEQ multiplex PCR; the TCRdb copy retains only in-frame clones and omits some. Of some 76,000 clones in the sample, 80% to 90% were seen once. This receptor was obtained from a human donor who was the organ donor for an intestinal transplant. The material sequenced was unstimulated CD8+ T cells sorted from spleen or lymph node cells, taken before transplant. The chain uses TRBV10-3 and TRBJ2-7; 8 bases align to TRBD1. CDR3 region: CAISESGIPRTGYEQYF. Written as DNA, the CDR3 is TGTGCCATCAGTGAGTCAGGGATACCCCGGACAGGGTACGAGCAGTACTTC.